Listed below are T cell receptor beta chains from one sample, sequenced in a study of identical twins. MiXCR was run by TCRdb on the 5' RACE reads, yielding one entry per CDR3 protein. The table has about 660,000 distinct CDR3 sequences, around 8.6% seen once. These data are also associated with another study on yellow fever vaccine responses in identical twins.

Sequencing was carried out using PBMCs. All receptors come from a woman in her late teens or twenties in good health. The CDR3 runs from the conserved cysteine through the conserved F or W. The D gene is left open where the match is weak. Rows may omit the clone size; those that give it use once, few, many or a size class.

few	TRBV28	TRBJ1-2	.	TGTGCCAGCAGCTTGGGGAACAGTGCCTATGGCTACACCTTC	CASSLGNSAYGYTF
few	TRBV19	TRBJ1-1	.	TGTGCCAGTAGTATCCTTCCCGGGGGCAACACTGAAGCTTTCTTT	CASSILPGGNTEAFF
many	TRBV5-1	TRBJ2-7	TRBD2	TGCGCCAGCAGCTCCATAGCGGGGGGTTCCTACGAGCAGTACTTC	CASSSIAGGSYEQYF
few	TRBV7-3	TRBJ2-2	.	TGTGCCAGCAGCCTAATCGACAGGACCTTGAACACCGGGGAGCTGTTTTTT	CASSLIDRTLNTGELFF
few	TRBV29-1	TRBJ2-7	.	TGCAGCGTTGTAGGGGCAAGACAAGACCTGTACGAGCAGTACTTC	CSVVGARQDLYEQYF
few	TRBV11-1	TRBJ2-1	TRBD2	TGTGCCAGCAGCTTAGCGGGACTAGCGGGAGACTCGGAGTACAATGAGCAGTTCTTC	CASSLAGLAGDSEYNEQFF
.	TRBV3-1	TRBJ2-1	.	TGTGCCAGCAGCCTGGGGCGTCTCGGGGATGAGCAGTTCTTC	CASSLGRLGDEQFF
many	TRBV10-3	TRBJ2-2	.	TGTGCCATCAGAAGGACAGAGGAAGGGGAGCTGTTTTTT	CAIRRTEEGELFF
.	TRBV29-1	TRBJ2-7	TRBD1	TGCAGCGCCCAACTGGACAGGGGATACGAGCAGTACTTC	CSAQLDRGYEQYF
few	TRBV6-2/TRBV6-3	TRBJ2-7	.	TGTGCCAGCAGTTACCCCCAGACAGGGAGTTGGGGGACTAGTCCCTACGAGCAGTACTTC	CASSYPQTGSWGTSPYEQYF
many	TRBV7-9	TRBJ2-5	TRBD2	TGTGCCAGCAGCTTTTTAGCGGGAATGGTAGAGACCCAGTACTTC	CASSFLAGMVETQYF
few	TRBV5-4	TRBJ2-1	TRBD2	TGTGCCAGCAGCGCGACCGGGACTAGGCTTTACAATGAGCAGTTCTTC	CASSATGTRLYNEQFF
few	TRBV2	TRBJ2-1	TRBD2	TGTGCCAGCGCCATTTCCCGGACTAGCGGGAGTGAGAGCTCCTACAATGAGCAGTTCTTC	CASAISRTSGSESSYNEQFF
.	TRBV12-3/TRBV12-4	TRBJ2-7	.	TGTGCCAGCAGTTTCAACGGCGCCTACGAGCAGTACTTC	CASSFNGAYEQYF
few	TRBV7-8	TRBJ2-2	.	TGTGCCAGCAGCTTAGCCTTAGCCCAGACCACCGGGGAGCTGTTTTTT	CASSLALAQTTGELFF
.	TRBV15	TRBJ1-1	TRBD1	TGTGCCACCAGCATGGACAGGTCTACTGAAGCTTTCTTT	CATSMDRSTEAFF
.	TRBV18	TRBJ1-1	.	TGTGCCAGCTCACTCCGGACCCTACAGAACACTGAAGCTTTCTTT	CASSLRTLQNTEAFF
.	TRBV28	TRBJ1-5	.	TGTGCCAGCAGTTTACTGAAAAATCAGCCCCAGCATTTT	CASSLLKNQPQHF
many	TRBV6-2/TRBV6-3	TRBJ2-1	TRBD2	TGTGCCAGCACTCTTCTAGCGGGAGGAGGCAATGAGCAGTTCTTC	CASTLLAGGGNEQFF
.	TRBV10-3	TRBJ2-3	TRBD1	TGTGCCATCAGCCGGAAACTTCCGGGACAGGGGACAGATACGCAGTATTTT	CAISRKLPGQGTDTQYF
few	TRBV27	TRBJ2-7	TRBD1	TGTGCCAGCAGTTATACAGGGGGCGCGGACGAGCAGTACTTC	CASSYTGGADEQYF
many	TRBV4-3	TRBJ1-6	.	TGCGCCAGCAGCCAGTCAGGGGTTAATTCACCCCTCCACTTT	CASSQSGVNSPLHF
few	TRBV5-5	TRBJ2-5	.	TGTGCCAGCAGCTCCCAACAACAGGGTGGTCGGGAGACCCAGTACTTC	CASSSQQQGGRETQYF
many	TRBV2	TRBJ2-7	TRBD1	TGTGCCAGCAATACCGTCGGACAGGGTATAGGTCTCGAGCAGTACTTC	CASNTVGQGIGLEQYF
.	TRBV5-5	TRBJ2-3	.	TGTGCCAGCAGGGAGCGGGCAGGGGCCATCACAGATACGCAGTATTTT	CASRERAGAITDTQYF
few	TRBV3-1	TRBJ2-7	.	TGTGCCAGCAGCCAAGACTCGGGCCTCAAGGACGAGCAGTACTTC	CASSQDSGLKDEQYF
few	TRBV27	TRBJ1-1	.	TGTGCCAGCATGGACCTAGGGTCGGCTGAAGCTTTCTTT	CASMDLGSAEAFF
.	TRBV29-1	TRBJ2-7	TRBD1	TGCAGCGTTGAGGGGGGACAGGGCCGTAGGGAGCAGTACTTC	CSVEGGQGRREQYF
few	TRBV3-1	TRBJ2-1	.	TGTGCCAGCAGCCATACGACAGGAGTTTACAATGAGCAGTTCTTC	CASSHTTGVYNEQFF
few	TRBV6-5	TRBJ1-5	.	TGTGCCAGCAGTTACTCGAGGTCAAGCAATCAGCCCCAGCATTTT	CASSYSRSSNQPQHF
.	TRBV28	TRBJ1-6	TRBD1	TGTGCCAGCAGTTTAGAAACAGGGGGAAATAATTCACCCCTCCACTTT	CASSLETGGNNSPLHF
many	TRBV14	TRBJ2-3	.	TGTGCCAGCAGCCCCAGGATTGATACGCAGTATTTT	CASSPRIDTQYF
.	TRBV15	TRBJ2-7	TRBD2	TGTGCCACCAGCAGAGGAGGACTAGCAGGATCGCGAGAGCAGTACTTC	CATSRGGLAGSREQYF
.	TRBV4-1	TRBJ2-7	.	TGCGCCAGCAGCCAAGTGCAACAGAGCTCCTACGAGCAGTACTTC	CASSQVQQSSYEQYF
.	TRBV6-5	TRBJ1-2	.	TGTGCCAGCAGTCGACAGGACTATGGCTACACCTTC	CASSRQDYGYTF
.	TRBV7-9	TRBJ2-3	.	TGTGCCAGCAGCCTCTGGACCAGCGTCACCACAGATACGCAGTATTTT	CASSLWTSVTTDTQYF
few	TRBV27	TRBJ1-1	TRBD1	TGTGCCAGCAGATTATCAGGGGGCGGCACTGAAGCTTTCTTT	CASRLSGGGTEAFF
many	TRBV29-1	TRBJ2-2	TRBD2	TGCAGCGCGGGGATTGGGGGACTAGCGGGAGGGTTCGCCGGGGAGCTGTTTTTT	CSAGIGGLAGGFAGELFF
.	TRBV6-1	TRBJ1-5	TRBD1	TGTGCCAGCGGGACAGGGGTCAATCAGCCCCAGCATTTT	CASGTGVNQPQHF
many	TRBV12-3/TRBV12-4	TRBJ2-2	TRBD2	TGTGCCAGCAGTTTTACTAGCGGGACCGGGGAGCTGTTTTTT	CASSFTSGTGELFF
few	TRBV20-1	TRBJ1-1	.	TGCAGTGCTAGAGATCTAGAGGCCCTGAACACTGAAGCTTTCTTT	CSARDLEALNTEAFF
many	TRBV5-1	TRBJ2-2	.	TGCGCCAGCATCGACAGGCTAGGGATGAACACCGGGGAGCTGTTTTTT	CASIDRLGMNTGELFF
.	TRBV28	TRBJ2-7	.	TGTGCCAGCAGTTTGTTGGGGGGAGGTTCAGACGAGCAGTACTTC	CASSLLGGGSDEQYF
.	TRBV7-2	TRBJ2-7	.	TGTGCCAGCAGCCCAACAACCCCGGACGACAGCTCCTACGAGCAGTACTTC	CASSPTTPDDSSYEQYF
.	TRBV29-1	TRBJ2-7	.	TGCAGCGTGGCCCGCCAGGCGTCCTCCTACGAGCAGTACTTC	CSVARQASSYEQYF
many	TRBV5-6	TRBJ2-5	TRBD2	TGTGCCAGCAGCCCTAGCGGGGGGGCTTGGGAGACCCAGTACTTC	CASSPSGGAWETQYF
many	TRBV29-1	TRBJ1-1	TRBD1	TGCAGCGTTGAAGGGCGGGACAGGGGAAAAGCTTTCTTT	CSVEGRDRGKAFF
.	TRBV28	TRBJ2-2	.	TGTGCCAGCTTAGGGCAGCTTAACACCGGGGAGCTGTTTTTT	CASLGQLNTGELFF
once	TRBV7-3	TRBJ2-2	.	TGTGCCAGCAGCCCTACACGTTACACCGGGGAGCTGTTTTTT	CASSPTRYTGELFF
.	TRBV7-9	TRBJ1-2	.	TGTGCCAGCAGCTTAGAACAGAGCGTTAACTATGGCTACACCTTC	CASSLEQSVNYGYTF
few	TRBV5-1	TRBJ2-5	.	TGCGCCAGCAGCTTGGAGGGAAACGTCATAGAGACCCAGTACTTC	CASSLEGNVIETQYF
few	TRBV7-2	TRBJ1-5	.	TGTGCCAGCAGCTTAGGGTTTAGGGACAATCAGCCCCAGCATTTT	CASSLGFRDNQPQHF
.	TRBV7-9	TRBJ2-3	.	TGTGCCAGCAGCTTAGTTTCGTTTCGGGATACGCAGTATTTT	CASSLVSFRDTQYF
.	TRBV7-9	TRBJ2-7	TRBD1	TGTGCCAGCAGCTTTCTGGCGGACAGGGAGGACGAGCAGTACTTC	CASSFLADREDEQYF
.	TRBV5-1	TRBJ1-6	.	TGCGCCAGCAGCTTGGAGGGGATGGGTTCACCCCTCCACTTT	CASSLEGMGSPLHF
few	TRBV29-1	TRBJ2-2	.	TGCAGCGTTGAGAGGAGCACCGGGGAGCTGTTTTTT	CSVERSTGELFF
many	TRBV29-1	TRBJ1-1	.	TGCAGCGTTGAAGTGGCGGAGGGGGCTTTCTTT	CSVEVAEGAFF
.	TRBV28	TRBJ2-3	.	TGTGCCAGCGCCCGTCGTGGGAGCACAGATACGCAGTATTTT	CASARRGSTDTQYF
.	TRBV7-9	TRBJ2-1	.	TGTGCCAGCAGCCGCAGCTATTGGGCTAACAATGAGCAGTTCTTC	CASSRSYWANNEQFF